A single sample is the source of the 32 T cell receptor beta chains below, sequenced in a study of T cell changes during pregnancy in multiple sclerosis. Sequenced by immunoSEQ multiplex PCR; TCRdb stores in-frame clones only, minus some. The table has 55,000 to 85,000 clones, roughly 94% seen once; the top ten hold about 0.61%. This material consisted of peripheral blood, taken in the third trimester of pregnancy. The receptors come from a female donor with multiple sclerosis, enrolled in a pregnancy study.

The chain recombines TRBV9 with TRBJ2-3, with 8 bases lining up with TRBD2. CDR3 length equals 16 residues. Germline CDR1 SGDLS, CDR2 YYNGEE. V shed 3 bases, J shed 1 base, and the junction held 7 bases outside the gene matches. The DNA of the CDR3 is TGTGCCAGCAGCGCCCAGGGAGCGGGGGGCACAGATACGCAGTATTTT. Protein: CASSAQGAGGTDTQYF.

This chain joins TRBV27 and TRBJ2-1, with TRBD2 matching 8 bases. Germline V gene lookup returns CDR1 MNHEY and CDR2 SMNVEV (reference sequence). This CDR3 spans 15 amino acids. The ends lost 6 bases at V and 2 bases at J; junction bases unmatched: 6. Written as DNA, the CDR3 is TGTGCCAGCAGAGCTACTAGCGGAGCCTACAATGAGCAGTTCTTC. It specifies CASRATSGAYNEQFF.

This sequence joins TRBV7-3 and TRBJ2-1; tentative D call: TRBD1 (5 bases). CDR3 size: 14 residues. In germline, CDR1 is SGHTA, CDR2 FQGTGA. The V gene lost 2 bases and the J gene lost 1 base, with 6 bases spanning the gap. The CDR3 DNA reads as TGTGCCAGCAGCTTAGGGGCTTCCTACAATGAGCAGTTCTTC. Protein product: CASSLGASYNEQFF. The full variable domain, in which reference TRBV7-3 and TRBJ2-1 provide the parts outside the CDR3, is GAGVSQTPSNKVTEKGKYVELRCDPISGHTALYWYRQSLGQGPEFLIYFQGTGAADDSGLPNDRFFAVRPEGSVSTLKIQRTERGDSAVYLCASSLGASYNEQFFGPGTRLTVL.

CDR3 nucleotides: TGCGCCAGCAGCCAAGATATTCGACAGGACCCTGGGGGCGGGGAGCTGTTTTTT. Amino acid sequence: CASSQDIRQDPGGGELFF. The chain links TRBV4-1 to TRBJ2-2; possible D gene TRBD1, 6 bases. V was shortened by 0 bases and J by 7 bases, with 21 bases between the two germline ends. This CDR3 is built from 18 residues. The germline gives CDR1 MGHRA, CDR2 YSYEKL.

The chain recombines TRBV11-3 with TRBJ2-3; 14 nucleotides agree with TRBD2. Germline assignment: CDR1 SGHNT and CDR2 YENEEA. The CDR3 covers 17 residues. V was clipped by 1 base and J by 5 bases; unmatched bases: 5. The CDR3 reads CASSLGQTSGGEDTQYF. The DNA for the CDR3 is TGTGCCAGCAGCTTAGGACAGACTAGCGGGGGGGAAGATACGCAGTATTTT.

J is TRBJ2-7 and V is TRBV7-2; 14 bases are a match to TRBD2. In germline, CDR1 is SGHTA, CDR2 FQGNSA. CDR3 length: 16 residues. The V segment lost 0 bases and the J segment 3 bases; nucleotides outside the gene matches: 1. The CDR3 loop reads CASSLAGLAGGYEQYF. CDR3 nucleotides: TGTGCCAGCAGCTTAGCTGGACTAGCGGGGGGCTACGAGCAGTACTTC.

As DNA, the CDR3 is TGTGCCACCGACAGGGGAGGCAATCAGCCCCAGCATTTT. Its translation is CATDRGGNQPQHF. This chain connects TRBV6-6 to TRBJ1-5, with 8 bases matching TRBD1. Trimming cost V 10 bases and J 2 bases; bases outside gene matches: 4. Germline lookup yields CDR1 MNHNY and CDR2 SVGAGI (reference sequence). There are 13 residues in the CDR3.

This chain links TRBV7-9 with TRBJ1-1; TRBD1 agrees at 7 bases. Trimming removed 6 bases from V and 0 bases from J; junction bases left unmatched: 4. Germline lookup yields CDR1 SEHNR and CDR2 FQNEAQ (reference sequence). CDR3 length equals 14 residues. Here the CDR3 reads CASRTGTVNTEAFF. The CDR3 bases are TGTGCCAGCAGAACCGGGACAGTGAACACTGAAGCTTTCTTT.

This chain uses TRBV9 with TRBJ1-6, with D possibly TRBD1 on 5 matching bases. CDR3 size: 16 residues. Germline CDR1 SGDLS, CDR2 YYNGEE. Trimming cost V 3 bases and J 3 bases, with 13 bases left between them. For the CDR3, the DNA is TGTGCCAGCAGCGCGGGGGGAAGGCACTATAATTCACCCCTCCACTTT. Translation: CASSAGGRHYNSPLHF. Variable domain in full (rest from reference TRBV9 and TRBJ1-6): DSGVTQTPKHLITATGQRVTLRCSPRSGDLSVYWYQQSLDQGLQFLIQYYNGEERAKGNILERFSAQQFPDLHSELNLSSLELGDSALYFCASSAGGRHYNSPLHFGNGTRLTVT.

This chain joins TRBV5-1 and TRBJ1-1, with TRBD1 identical over 11 bases. Trimming removed 1 base from V and 2 bases from J; junction bases left unmatched: 13. Germline lookup yields CDR1 SGHRS and CDR2 YFSETQ. This CDR3 contains 19 residues. The CDR3 here is CASSLKGLGTGGRNTEAFF. Written as DNA, the CDR3 is TGCGCCAGCAGCTTGAAGGGTCTCGGGACAGGGGGAAGAAACACTGAAGCTTTCTTT.

The rearrangement uses TRBV4-3 and TRBJ2-3; D is unclear. CDR1 and CDR2 from the germline V gene are LGHNA and YSLEER. This CDR3 comprises 11 residues. The ends were cut back, 5 bases at V and 7 bases at J, with 7 bases in the middle. The CDR3 bases are TGCGCCAGCAGCGAGGAAAATACGCAGTATTTT. Translated, it gives CASSEENTQYF.

This clone appeared a single time. This sample includes further DNA sequences coding for the same CDR3. This chain connects TRBV7-3 to TRBJ1-2; 9 bases align to TRBD1. After removal of 6 bases from V and 5 bases from J, the junction contained 4 bases not matched to a gene. Germline V gene sequence: CDR1 SGHTA, CDR2 FQGTGA. The CDR3 consists of 13 residues. CDR3 nucleotide sequence: TGTGCCAGCAGTTCCGACAGGGGGTATGGCTACACCTTC. Protein: CASSSDRGYGYTF.

The V call is TRBV30, the J call TRBJ2-7; D is uncertain. The V and J ends lost 3 bases and 2 bases respectively, with 8 bases between them. The CDR3 length is 12 residues. Germline CDR1 and CDR2: GTSNPN and SVGIG (reference sequence). For the CDR3, the DNA is TGTGCCTGGAGGGCAGGCCCCTACGAGCAGTACTTC. This sequence encodes CAWRAGPYEQYF.

This chain joins TRBV6-5 and TRBJ1-6, with a weak D call TRBD1 (5 bases). The germline V gene encodes CDR1 MNHEY and CDR2 SVGAGI. CDR3 length: 15 residues. V dropped 6 bases and J dropped 14 bases, with 23 bases sitting between them. The CDR3 is CASSYNRGSGVTLHF. Written as DNA, the CDR3 is TGTGCCAGCAGCTACAATCGGGGATCGGGGGTGACCCTCCACTTT.

V usage is TRBV5-6 and J usage is TRBJ2-7, with TRBD2 identical over 7 bases. The CDR3 totals 16 residues. The germline V gene encodes CDR1 SGHDT and CDR2 YYEEEE. V lost 4 bases to trimming and J lost 0 bases; unmatched junction nucleotides: 10. The chain's CDR3 is CASSPRGVGASYEQYF. CDR3 sequence (DNA): TGTGCCAGCAGCCCCCGGGGGGTAGGGGCCTCCTACGAGCAGTACTTC.

The chain employs TRBV18 and TRBJ2-5; D perhaps matches TRBD2 (5 bases). This CDR3 has 14 residues. V lost 0 bases and J lost 2, with 7 bases in between. Germline CDR1 KGHSH, CDR2 LQKENI. The CDR3 loop reads CASSPPPGQETQYF. The CDR3 coding sequence is TGTGCCAGCTCACCACCCCCGGGGCAAGAGACCCAGTACTTC.

The genes are TRBV7-8 and TRBJ1-1, with D tentatively TRBD1 (5 bases). The CDR3 loop spans 14 amino acids. From germline, CDR1 is SGHVS and CDR2 FQNEAQ. Between the trimmed V and J ends, which lost 2 bases and 3 bases, there was a span of 10 bases. Written as DNA, the CDR3 is TGTGCCAGCAGCTTACGACCGGGGGACACTGAAGCTTTCTTT. Protein: CASSLRPGDTEAFF. The complete variable domain, with remaining parts taken from reference TRBV7-8 and TRBJ1-1, reads GAGVSQSPRYKVAKRGQDVALRCDPISGHVSLFWYQQALGQGPEFLTYFQNEAQLDKSGLPSDRFFAERPEGSVSTLKIQRTQQEDSAVYLCASSLRPGDTEAFFGQGTRLTVV.

This clone appeared a single time. This chain uses TRBV9 with TRBJ2-2; D is uncertain. Per germline, CDR1 SGDLS and CDR2 YYNGEE. The CDR3 contains 13 residues. V was pared by 3 bases and J by 6 bases, with 9 bases between. The CDR3 loop reads CASSGLASGELFF. The DNA for the CDR3 is TGTGCCAGCAGCGGTTTAGCATCCGGGGAGCTGTTTTTT.

This chain links TRBV25-1 with TRBJ2-5, with D perhaps TRBD2 (6 bases). V lost 0 bases to trimming and J lost 4 bases, with 18 bases between them. This CDR3 has 17 amino acids. Looked up from germline, CDR1 is MGHDK and CDR2 is SYGVNS. The CDR3 sequence: CASSEYSERVRLETQYF. The DNA for the CDR3 is TGTGCCAGCAGTGAATATTCGGAGCGGGTTCGATTAGAGACCCAGTACTTC.

This sequence joins TRBV5-5 and TRBJ1-2, with D perhaps matching TRBD1 (5 bases). CDR3 size: 15 residues. Trimming took 4 bases from V and 2 from J, leaving 15 bases between them. From germline, CDR1 is SGHKS and CDR2 YYEKEE (reference sequence). CDR3 protein: CASSLEVQGNYGYTF. The CDR3 DNA sequence: TGTGCCAGCAGCCTGGAGGTCCAGGGAAACTATGGCTACACCTTC. Filled out from reference TRBV5-5 and TRBJ1-2, the complete variable domain reads DAGVTQSPTHLIKTRGQQVTLRCSPISGHKSVSWYQQVLGQGPQFIFQYYEKEERGRGNFPDRFSARQFPNYSSELNVNALLLGDSALYLCASSLEVQGNYGYTFGSGTRLTVV.

The chain's CDR3 is CASIRTTRIHYGYTF. Here the CDR3 DNA reads TGTGCCAGTATACGGACAACCCGAATTCACTATGGCTACACCTTC. The gene calls are TRBV19 and TRBJ1-2, with a possible D match to TRBD1 (5 bases). V lost 7 bases and J lost 3, with 18 bases in between. The germline V gene has CDR1 LNHDA and CDR2 SQIVND (reference sequence). This CDR3 is built from 15 residues.

The chain carries TRBV2 and TRBJ1-3; D is perhaps TRBD1 (6 bases). The CDR3 spans 14 residues. Trimming stripped 3 bases from V and 3 bases from J, with 9 bases between. Germline loops: CDR1 SNHLY, CDR2 FYNNEI. CDR3 sequence reads: CASSEGADGNTIYF. CDR3 DNA: TGTGCCAGCAGTGAGGGGGCTGATGGAAACACCATATATTTT.

The V call is TRBV18, the J call TRBJ1-3, with unresolved D. CDR1 and CDR2 from the germline V gene are KGHSH and LQKENI. This CDR3 is 15 amino acids long. Trimming removed 6 bases at V and 0 bases at J, with 12 bases between. The CDR3 sequence: CASSPGLNSGNTIYF. DNA of the CDR3: TGTGCCAGCTCCCCCGGACTTAACTCTGGAAACACCATATATTTT.

Ten or more counts support this clone. V and J are TRBV4-3 and TRBJ2-7; tentative D call: TRBD1 (6 bases). The ends were cut back, 4 bases at V and 5 bases at J, with 12 bases in the middle. Germline CDR1 reads LGHNA; CDR2 reads YSLEER. The CDR3 runs 13 residues. CDR3 DNA: TGCGCCAGCAGCCCTCCAGGGGTCGACGAGCAGTACTTC. This sequence encodes CASSPPGVDEQYF.

Here the CDR3 DNA reads TGTGCCAGCAGCCCCTTAGCACTTGACTATGGCTACACCTTC. Translating it yields CASSPLALDYGYTF. The chain carries TRBV7-2 and TRBJ1-2, with D uncertain. From germline, CDR1 is SGHTA and CDR2 FQGNSA. V lost 5 bases, J lost 3 bases, and 13 bases lay in between. This CDR3 comprises 14 residues.

The chain couples TRBV9 to TRBJ1-6, with no clear D. Per the germline V gene, CDR1 is SGDLS and CDR2 is YYNGEE. V shed 1 base and J shed 7 bases, with 12 bases lying between them. This CDR3 has 15 residues. CDR3 amino acids: CASSVTTGGNSPLHF. The DNA for the CDR3 is TGTGCCAGCAGCGTAACCACGGGAGGCAATTCACCCCTCCACTTT.

The J gene is TRBJ2-1, the V gene TRBV5-6; D possibly corresponds to TRBD2 (5 bases). This CDR3 has 15 amino acids. CDR1 is SGHDT and CDR2 is YYEEEE in the germline V gene. Trimming pared 2 bases from V and 0 bases from J, leaving 9 bases between. CDR3 in DNA: TGTGCCAGCAGCTTACTCACTAGCTCCTACAATGAGCAGTTCTTC. Translating gives CASSLLTSSYNEQFF.

The chain links TRBV7-2 to TRBJ2-3; D may be TRBD2 (7 bases). V lost 0 bases and J lost 0, with 13 bases in between. Germline loops: CDR1 SGHTA, CDR2 FQGNSA. This CDR3 is built from 17 residues. CDR3 sequence reads: CASSLAGAGTSTDTQYF. Written as DNA, the CDR3 is TGTGCCAGCAGCTTAGCGGGAGCGGGGACAAGCACAGATACGCAGTATTTT.

The chain couples TRBV6-1 to TRBJ2-7; D not certain. The V end was cut by 3 bases, the J end by 6 bases, with 9 bases between. This CDR3 has 12 amino acids. Germline loops: CDR1 MNHNS, CDR2 SASEGT. CDR3 nucleotide sequence: TGTGCCAGCAGTGATTGGGCTGGCGAGCAGTACTTC. This encodes CASSDWAGEQYF.

The V and J genes are TRBV6-1 and TRBJ1-1; 8 bases are shared with TRBD1. V was clipped by 10 bases and J by 1 base; unmatched bases: 11. The CDR3 length is 15 residues. From germline, CDR1 is MNHNS and CDR2 SASEGT. The CDR3 reads CATDRTGLGNTEAFF. As DNA, the CDR3 is TGTGCCACGGACCGGACAGGGCTAGGGAACACTGAAGCTTTCTTT.

V gene TRBV9 combines with J gene TRBJ1-5; D is possibly TRBD1 (6 bases). Per germline, CDR1 SGDLS and CDR2 YYNGEE. V shed 0 bases and J shed 3 bases, with 7 bases lying between them. CDR3 length equals 14 residues. CDR3 region: CASSVGDTNQPQHF. In nucleotides, the CDR3 is TGTGCCAGCAGCGTAGGGGACACCAATCAGCCCCAGCATTTT.

This clone was seen a single time. V usage is TRBV19 and J usage is TRBJ2-6; no firm D call. CDR1 and CDR2 from the germline V gene are LNHDA and SQIVND (reference sequence). The CDR3 sequence is 14 residues long. Deletions cut 3 bases from V and 2 bases from J, with 5 bases between. The CDR3 sequence is CASSIGAGANVLTF. The CDR3 coding sequence is TGTGCCAGTAGTATCGGAGCTGGGGCCAACGTCCTGACTTTC.